This TCR beta chain was sequenced in a study of blood T cell repertoires in COVID-19. Study summary: In each case, the material was cDNA or gDNA derived from T cells, B-cell-depleted T cells, or PBMCs.

This clone came up a few times. Germline CDR1 and CDR2: SGHKS and YYEKEE (reference sequence). V lost 4 bases and J 3 bases, leaving 14 bases between the germline ends. This CDR3 comprises 14 residues. TCRdb's copy holds only in-frame clones and misses some; the assay was immunoSEQ multiplex PCR. The data hold 380,000 or so clones, with roughly 90% observed a single time. Sequenced input: peripheral blood. The chain joins TRBV5-5 to TRBJ2-7; D is undetermined. This TCR came from a middle-aged man with acute or convalescent COVID-19. The CDR3 nucleotides read TGTGCCAGCAGCCTCCCCTTCAACATCTACGAGCAGTACTTC. This encodes CASSLPFNIYEQYF.